This TCR beta chain was captured in a study of naive and memory T cell subsets. Note on this clonotype: Its antigen is not known.

Amplification of ligated cDNA took four PCR rounds with SP2 and nested alpha and beta constant primers. Alpha and beta constant region primers primed reverse transcription for blood and skin samples. MiXCR was run by TCRdb on the 5' RACE reads, yielding one entry per CDR3 protein. This repertoire shows around 30,000 distinct CDR3 sequences, over 15% found once; its top ten account for 2.6%. Broader study findings: This RNA-based method may be sensitive to activation-related transcript changes.

The library had UMIs added by 3' ligation of an oligonucleotide to TCR cDNA. Whole blood, about 2.5 ml, came from adult healthy volunteers. Input was roughly 1 to 1,100 ng of DNase-treated total RNA without cell sorting. Germline assignment: CDR1 SGHRS and CDR2 YFSETQ. This CDR3 has 16 residues. V lost 4 bases and J 0 bases, leaving 15 bases between the germline ends. The chain recombines TRBV5-1 with TRBJ2-3; D remains unclear. This clonotype originated in a female donor in good health. The CDR3 coding sequence is TGCGCCAGCAGCGAAGAATCAGTTCTTAGCACAGATACGCAGTATTTT. It codes for CASSEESVLSTDTQYF.